A single sample gave rise to the 14 T cell receptor beta chains below, sequenced in a study of graft-versus-host responses after intestinal transplantation (dated by TCRdb to about 2021). These TCRs are of unknown antigen specificity. The sample's time point label, in plain terms: cells obtained before transplantation from donor or recipient. Library method: the immunoSEQ multiplex PCR assay. TCRdb retrieved this table from immuneACCESS and kept in-frame rearrangements only. Not all clones are present; in checked studies, unresolved V genes account for under half, and no reason is known for the remainder. This sample is represented by around 130,000 clones; around 94% of them were singletons. Around 0.15% of the sample belongs to the ten largest clones. The sequencing here drew on unstimulated CD4+ T cells sorted from spleen or lymph node cells, taken before intestinal transplant. These receptors were taken from a human donor who received an intestinal transplant.

The genes are TRBV4-1 and TRBJ2-3; TRBD2 might be the D (6 bases). V lost 3 bases and J lost 6, with 10 bases in between. In germline, CDR1 is MGHRA, CDR2 YSYEKL. The CDR3 runs 13 residues. Written as DNA, the CDR3 is TGCGCCAGCAGCCAGGGGGACTTCGATACGCAGTATTTT. Residues: CASSQGDFDTQYF.

The chain is built from TRBV6-5 and TRBJ1-2, with D tentatively TRBD1 (5 bases). Trimming removed 5 bases at V and 8 bases at J, with 15 bases between. The CDR3 has 13 residues. Germline V gene data show CDR1 as MNHEY and CDR2 as SVGAGI. As DNA, the CDR3 is TGTGCCAGCAGTGACGAGGCTAGGGGCGGCTACACCTTC. Translating it yields CASSDEARGGYTF.

The chain recombines TRBV10-3 with TRBJ1-1; D is unclear. The CDR3 is 13 residues long. V lost 6 bases and J 1 base, leaving 9 bases between the germline ends. CDR1 is ENHRY, CDR2 SYGVKD, per germline. The CDR3 protein is CAISLRGNTEAFF. Written as DNA, the CDR3 is TGTGCCATCAGCTTACGGGGGAACACTGAAGCTTTCTTT.

The chain is built from TRBV6-1 and TRBJ2-5; TRBD2 is a possible D gene (5 bases). The DNA matches TRBJ2-7 better at its end, which makes the J call doubtful. Germline V gene lookup returns CDR1 MNHNS and CDR2 SASEGT. CDR3 length: 15 residues. CDR3 amino acids: CASSGGSERAYEQYF. The CDR3, as DNA: TGTGCCAGCAGTGGTGGCAGCGAGAGGGCCTACGAGCAGTACTTC.

In its sample, this clone was seen once. The rearrangement uses TRBV2 and TRBJ1-5; TRBD1 aligns across 9 bases. V trimming: 4 bases; J trimming: 6 bases; junction bases outside the gene matches: 1. Germline V gives CDR1 SNHLY, CDR2 FYNNEI. The CDR3 totals 13 residues. The CDR3 sequence is CASSVQGAQPQHF. Here the CDR3 DNA reads TGTGCCAGCAGTGTACAGGGGGCTCAGCCCCAGCATTTT. Based on the CDR3 plus reference TRBV2 and TRBJ1-5, the full variable domain is EPEVTQTPSHQVTQMGQEVILRCVPISNHLYFYWYRQILGQKVEFLVSFYNNEISEKSEIFDDQFSVERPDGSNFTLKIRSTKLEDSAMYFCASSVQGAQPQHFGDGTRLSIL.

The sample holds a few counts of this clone. This chain joins TRBV4-1 and TRBJ1-6, with D hard to call. The V and J ends lost 2 bases and 14 bases respectively, with 10 bases between them. CDR1 and CDR2 (germline): MGHRA, YSYEKL. This CDR3 contains 12 residues. The CDR3 here is CASSQPTSSLHF. The CDR3 DNA is TGCGCCAGCAGCCAACCGACTTCCTCCCTCCACTTT.

The chain links TRBV7-9 to TRBJ1-1; D gene unclear. The germline V gene encodes CDR1 SEHNR and CDR2 FQNEAQ (reference sequence). V gave up 0 bases and J gave up 4 bases, with 9 bases separating them. This CDR3 has 14 residues. The CDR3 reads CASSLALPATEAFF. DNA of the CDR3: TGTGCCAGCAGCTTAGCGCTGCCTGCCACTGAAGCTTTCTTT.

This rearrangement joins TRBV5-1 to TRBJ2-3; 8 bases line up with TRBD1. V gave up 1 base and J gave up 2 bases; unmatched junction bases: 3. The CDR3 sequence is 15 residues long. Germline V gene lookup returns CDR1 SGHRS and CDR2 YFSETQ. The CDR3 sequence is CASSLKTGDTDTQYF. DNA of the CDR3: TGCGCCAGCAGCTTGAAGACAGGGGACACAGATACGCAGTATTTT.

The chain couples TRBV11-2 to TRBJ1-2; 7 bases are a match to TRBD1. This CDR3 has 12 residues. CDR1 and CDR2 (germline): SGHAT, FQNNGV. Trimming removed 5 bases from V and 6 bases from J; junction bases left unmatched: 3. The CDR3 DNA reads TGTGCCAGCAGCCTCGGGACAGATGGCTACACCTTC. Its translation is CASSLGTDGYTF.

This chain uses TRBV5-1 with TRBJ2-7; 7 bases match TRBD1. This CDR3 is 12 amino acids long. Germline CDR1 is SGHRS and CDR2 is YFSETQ. The J segment lost 7 bases and the V segment lost 4 bases, leaving 5 bases of the junction unmatched. CDR3 DNA sequence: TGCGCCAGCAGCATACAGGGGCGGGAGCAGTACTTC. This encodes CASSIQGREQYF. Based on the CDR3 plus reference TRBV5-1 and TRBJ2-7, the full variable domain is KAGVTQTPRYLIKTRGQQVTLSCSPISGHRSVSWYQQTPGQGLQFLFEYFSETQRNKGNFPGRFSGRQFSNSRSEMNVSTLELGDSALYLCASSIQGREQYFGPGTRLTVT.

The chain links TRBV5-6 to TRBJ2-1, with 9 bases aligning to TRBD2. Trimming took 2 bases from V and 8 from J; bases not matched to a gene: 11. Germline CDR1 SGHDT, CDR2 YYEEEE. CDR3 length: 16 residues. The CDR3 sequence is CASSFISGGHRDEQFF. For the CDR3, the DNA is TGTGCCAGCAGCTTTATAAGCGGGGGGCACCGGGATGAGCAGTTCTTC.

The genes are TRBV19 and TRBJ1-2; D is undetermined. This CDR3 has 14 residues. V gave up 1 base and J gave up 8 bases, with 14 bases separating them. Germline V gene lookup returns CDR1 LNHDA and CDR2 SQIVND (reference sequence). This CDR3 is CASSIVPPPGGYTF. In DNA form, the CDR3 reads TGTGCCAGTAGTATAGTCCCGCCTCCGGGGGGCTACACCTTC.

This clone appeared a few times. The J gene is TRBJ1-6, the V gene TRBV15; 8 nucleotides align to TRBD1. The CDR3 contains 16 residues. Trimming at V came to 0 bases and at J to 5 bases, leaving 3 bases not matched to a gene. Germline CDR1 and CDR2: LNHNV and YYDKDF (reference sequence). CDR3 region: CATSRDPDRDNSPLHF. The CDR3 nucleotides read TGTGCCACCAGCAGAGACCCGGACAGGGATAATTCACCCCTCCACTTT. The entire variable domain, with the rest obtained from reference TRBV15 and TRBJ1-6, is as follows: DAMVIQNPRYQVTQFGKPVTLSCSQTLNHNVMYWYQQKSSQAPKLLFHYYDKDFNNEADTPDNFQSRRPNTSFCFLDIRSPGLGDTAMYLCATSRDPDRDNSPLHFGNGTRLTVT.

CDR3 bases: TGTGCCAGCAGGGGACTAGCGGGGTTCACAGATACGCAGTATTTT. Amino acid sequence: CASRGLAGFTDTQYF. The chain employs TRBV2 and TRBJ2-3, with 13 bases matching TRBD2. V dropped 6 bases and J dropped 2; count of bases not matched to a gene: 2. The CDR3 has 15 residues. CDR1 and CDR2 from the germline V gene are SNHLY and FYNNEI.